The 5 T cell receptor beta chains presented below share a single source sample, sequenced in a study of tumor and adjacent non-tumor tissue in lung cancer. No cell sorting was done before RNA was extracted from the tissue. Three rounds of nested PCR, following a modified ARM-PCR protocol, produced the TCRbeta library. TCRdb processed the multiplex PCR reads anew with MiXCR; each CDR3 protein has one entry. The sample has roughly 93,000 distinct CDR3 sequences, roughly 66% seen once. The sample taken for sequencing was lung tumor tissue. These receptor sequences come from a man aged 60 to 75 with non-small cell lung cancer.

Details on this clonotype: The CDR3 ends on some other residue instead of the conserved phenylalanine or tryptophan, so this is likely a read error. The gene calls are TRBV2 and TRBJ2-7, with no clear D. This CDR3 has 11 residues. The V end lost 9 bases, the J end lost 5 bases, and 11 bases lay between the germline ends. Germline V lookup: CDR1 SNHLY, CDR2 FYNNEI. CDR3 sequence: CASSSRNEQYL. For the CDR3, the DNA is TGTGCCAGTAGTAGTAGAAACGAGCAGTACTTA.

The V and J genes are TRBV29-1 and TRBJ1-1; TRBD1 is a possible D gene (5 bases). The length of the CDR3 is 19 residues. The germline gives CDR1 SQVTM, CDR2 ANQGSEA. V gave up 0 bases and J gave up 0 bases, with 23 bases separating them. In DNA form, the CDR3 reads TGCAGCGTTGAAGAAAATCACAATGGGGGTACAGCATTGAACACTGAAGCTTTCTTT. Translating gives CSVEENHNGGTALNTEAFF.

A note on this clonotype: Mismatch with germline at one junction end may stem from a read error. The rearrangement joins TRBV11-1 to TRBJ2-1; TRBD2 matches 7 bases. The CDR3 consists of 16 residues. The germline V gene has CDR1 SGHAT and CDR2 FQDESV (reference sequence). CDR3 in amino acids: CASSPTLAGDYNGQFF. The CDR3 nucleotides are TGTGCCAGCAGCCCCACACTGGCGGGAGACTACAATGGGCAGTTCTTC.

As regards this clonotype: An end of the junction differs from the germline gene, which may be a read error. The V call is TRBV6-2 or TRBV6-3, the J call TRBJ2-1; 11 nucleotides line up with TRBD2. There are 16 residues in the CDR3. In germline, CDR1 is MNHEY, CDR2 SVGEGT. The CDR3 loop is CAGSYSLAGGLVEQFF. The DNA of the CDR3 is TGTGCCGGCAGTTACTCGTTAGCGGGGGGGCTCGTTGAGCAGTTCTTC.

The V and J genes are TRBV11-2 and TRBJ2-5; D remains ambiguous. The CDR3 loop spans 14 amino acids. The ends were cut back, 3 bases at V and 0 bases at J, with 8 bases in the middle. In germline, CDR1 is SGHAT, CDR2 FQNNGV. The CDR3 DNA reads TGTGCCAGCAGCTTGGAACAGTACCAAGAGACCCAGTACTTC. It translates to CASSLEQYQETQYF.